The rows below give T cell receptor beta chains drawn from one sample of a study of shared clonotypes between healthy human individuals. TCRdb's table, derived via immunoSEQ multiplex PCR, lists solely in-frame clones and lacks some. The table records roughly 850,000 clones, approximately 97% of them present only once. The sample taken for sequencing was naive CD8+ T cells sorted from blood. These receptors all come from a man younger than 45 in good health. Both conserved end residues are part of each CDR3. A D gene is named only where the DNA matches it firmly. Where a row states a size, it is once, few, many or the class of an expanded clone; other rows omit it.

J gene | clone size | V gene | D gene | CDR3 protein | CDR3 DNA
TRBJ1-2 | . | TRBV29-1 | . | CSVREGYYGYTF | TGCAGCGTTCGCGAGGGATACTATGGCTACACCTTC
TRBJ2-1 | . | TRBV7-2 | . | CASRTDSYNEQFF | TGTGCCAGCAGAACGGACTCCTACAATGAGCAGTTCTTC
TRBJ2-7 | . | TRBV5-1 | . | CASSPGDGGYEQYF | TGCGCCAGCAGCCCAGGGGACGGCGGCTACGAGCAGTACTTC
TRBJ2-7 | . | TRBV29-1 | TRBD1 | CSVKLSGQDYEQYF | TGCAGCGTTAAACTGTCGGGACAGGACTACGAGCAGTACTTC
TRBJ2-2 | . | TRBV4-3 | TRBD2 | CASSQVDLRSGSGVGELFF | TGCGCCAGCAGCCAAGTAGACCTAAGGAGCGGGAGTGGTGTCGGGGAGCTGTTTTTT
TRBJ1-2 | . | TRBV9 | TRBD1 | CASSGYRQGQNGYTF | TGTGCCAGCAGCGGATACCGACAGGGACAAAATGGCTACACCTTC
TRBJ1-3 | once | TRBV28 | . | CASSAAGISGNTIYF | TGTGCCAGCAGTGCGGCAGGAATCTCTGGAAACACCATATATTTT
TRBJ2-7 | . | TRBV7-4 | TRBD2 | CASSLGSSGRADSYEQYF | TGTGCCAGCAGCTTAGGGTCGAGCGGGAGGGCCGACTCCTACGAGCAGTACTTC
TRBJ2-1 | . | TRBV7-2 | TRBD1 | CASGDRGHSYNEQFF | TGTGCCAGCGGGGACAGGGGGCACTCCTACAATGAGCAGTTCTTC
TRBJ2-7 | . | TRBV28 | TRBD2 | CASSLGEREASYEQYF | TGTGCCAGCAGTTTGGGGGAGCGGGAGGCCTCCTACGAGCAGTACTTC
TRBJ2-5 | . | TRBV5-8 | . | CASSLPGLPETQYF | TGTGCCAGCAGCTTACCGGGACTGCCAGAGACCCAGTACTTC
TRBJ2-7 | . | TRBV11-2 | TRBD2 | CASSLDRVGLAAYEQYF | TGTGCCAGCAGCTTAGATCGGGTGGGACTAGCGGCTTACGAGCAGTACTTC
TRBJ2-3 | . | TRBV18 | TRBD1 | CASSPRTGQLRDTQYF | TGTGCCAGCTCACCTAGGACAGGGCAACTCAGAGATACGCAGTATTTT
TRBJ1-2 | once | TRBV7-9 | TRBD1 | CASSPAGQGAINYGYTF | TGTGCCAGCAGCCCCGCGGGACAGGGCGCTATTAACTATGGCTACACCTTC
TRBJ1-4 | . | TRBV27 | . | CASRQASNEKLFF | TGTGCCAGCAGGCAAGCGTCTAATGAAAAACTGTTTTTT
TRBJ2-7 | . | TRBV4-3 | . | CASSGGTEDEQYF | TGCGCCAGCAGCGGAGGGACAGAAGACGAGCAGTACTTC
TRBJ2-7 | . | TRBV7-6 | . | CASSARFGYEQYF | TGTGCCAGCAGCGCACGGTTTGGCTACGAGCAGTACTTC
TRBJ2-2 | . | TRBV14 | TRBD1 | CASSQVGQGSTGELFF | TGTGCCAGCAGCCAAGTTGGACAGGGTAGCACCGGGGAGCTGTTTTTT
TRBJ2-2 | . | TRBV28 | . | CASSFEQYGMEGELFF | TGTGCCAGCAGTTTCGAACAGTATGGTATGGAGGGGGAGCTGTTTTTT
TRBJ2-5 | . | TRBV5-4 | . | CASSFRGFQETQYF | TGTGCCAGCAGCTTTCGTGGGTTCCAAGAGACCCAGTACTTC
TRBJ1-1 | once | TRBV9 | TRBD1 | CASSVLQGAEAFF | TGTGCCAGCAGCGTACTACAGGGGGCAGAAGCTTTCTTT
TRBJ2-7 | . | TRBV19 | . | CASGTGNSYEQYF | TGTGCCAGCGGGACGGGGAACTCCTACGAGCAGTACTTC
TRBJ2-5 | . | TRBV11-2 | . | CASSLTGETQYF | TGTGCCAGCAGCTTAACCGGGGAGACCCAGTACTTC
TRBJ1-3 | . | TRBV2 | . | CASRGGNTIYF | TGTGCCAGCAGGGGTGGAAACACCATATATTTT
TRBJ2-7 | . | TRBV28 | TRBD1 | CASSSTGTGSSYEQYF | TGTGCCAGCAGTTCAACCGGGACAGGGAGCTCCTACGAGCAGTACTTC
TRBJ1-1 | . | TRBV29-1 | TRBD1 | CSVGAGGTEAFF | TGCAGCGTTGGGGCAGGGGGCACTGAAGCTTTCTTT
TRBJ2-2 | . | TRBV15 | . | CATSSRDFSTGELFF | TGTGCCACCAGCAGTCGGGACTTCAGCACCGGGGAGCTGTTTTTT
TRBJ2-5 | . | TRBV7-7 | . | CASSLSLKETQYF | TGTGCCAGCAGCTTATCGTTGAAAGAGACCCAGTACTTC
TRBJ1-5 | once | TRBV27 | . | CASSYTFSNQPQHF | TGTGCCAGCAGTTACACGTTCAGCAATCAGCCCCAGCATTTT
TRBJ2-1 | . | TRBV29-1 | . | CSVVPPSSYNEQFF | TGCAGCGTTGTTCCCCCGTCCTCCTACAATGAGCAGTTCTTC
TRBJ2-5 | . | TRBV9 | TRBD2 | CASRVTSGDQETQYF | TGTGCCAGCAGAGTGACTAGCGGGGACCAAGAGACCCAGTACTTC
TRBJ1-2 | . | TRBV19 | . | CASIQAKNYGYTF | TGTGCCAGTATACAGGCCAAGAACTATGGCTACACCTTC
TRBJ2-6 | . | TRBV6-1 | TRBD1 | CASRTGSGANVLTF | TGTGCCAGCAGGACAGGGTCAGGGGCCAACGTCCTGACTTTC
TRBJ2-1 | . | TRBV14 | TRBD2 | CASSQPGTSGSNEQFF | TGTGCCAGCAGCCAGCCCGGGACTAGCGGGAGTAATGAGCAGTTCTTC
TRBJ2-3 | . | TRBV18 | TRBD2 | CASSPPGLGESDTQYF | TGTGCCAGCTCACCTCCGGGACTAGGAGAGTCAGATACGCAGTATTTT
TRBJ2-1 | . | TRBV11-2 | TRBD2 | CASSLWGREDDEQFF | TGTGCCAGCAGCTTATGGGGGCGGGAGGACGATGAGCAGTTCTTC
TRBJ2-1 | . | TRBV6-4 | . | CASSESGDVAYNEQFF | TGTGCCAGCAGTGAATCCGGGGACGTAGCCTACAATGAGCAGTTCTTC
TRBJ2-1 | . | TRBV5-1 | . | CASSLGGKAVSNEQFF | TGCGCCAGCAGCTTGGGAGGGAAAGCGGTCAGCAATGAGCAGTTCTTC
TRBJ2-1 | . | TRBV11-1 | . | CASRPTLARGNEQFF | TGTGCCAGCAGGCCTACGCTCGCCCGGGGCAATGAGCAGTTCTTC
TRBJ2-1 | . | TRBV5-6 | . | CASSFSVGIRYNEQFF | TGTGCCAGCAGCTTTAGTGTCGGTATCAGGTACAATGAGCAGTTCTTC
TRBJ2-3 | . | TRBV29-1 | . | CSVTFPRGAPSTDTQYF | TGCAGCGTTACTTTCCCCAGGGGGGCTCCTAGCACAGATACGCAGTATTTT
TRBJ1-1 | . | TRBV7-9 | . | CAGHWEMNTEAFF | TGTGCCGGTCACTGGGAGATGAACACTGAAGCTTTCTTT
TRBJ2-1 | once | TRBV5-1 | TRBD2 | CASYDAGGDNEQFF | TGCGCCAGCTATGATGCGGGAGGCGACAATGAGCAGTTCTTC
TRBJ2-3 | . | TRBV5-1 | TRBD2 | CASRGAGVGDTQYF | TGCGCCAGCAGAGGAGCGGGAGTGGGAGATACGCAGTATTTT
TRBJ2-3 | . | TRBV21-1 | . | CASSKLRAGVEADTQYF | TGTGCCAGCAGCAAACTGCGAGCGGGAGTTGAAGCAGATACGCAGTATTTT
TRBJ2-5 | . | TRBV10-3 | . | CAISESMEGGGRGTQYF | TGTGCCATCAGTGAGTCGATGGAGGGAGGTGGAAGGGGGACCCAGTACTTC